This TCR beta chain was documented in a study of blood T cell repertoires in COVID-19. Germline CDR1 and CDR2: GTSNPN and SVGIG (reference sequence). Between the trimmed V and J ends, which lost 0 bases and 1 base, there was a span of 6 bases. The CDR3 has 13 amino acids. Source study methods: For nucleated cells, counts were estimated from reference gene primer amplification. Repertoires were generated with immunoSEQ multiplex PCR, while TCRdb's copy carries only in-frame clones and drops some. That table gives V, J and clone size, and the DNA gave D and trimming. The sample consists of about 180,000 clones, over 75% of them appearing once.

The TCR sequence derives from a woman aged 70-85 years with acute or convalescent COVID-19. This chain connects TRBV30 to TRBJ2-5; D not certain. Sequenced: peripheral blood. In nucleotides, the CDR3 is TGTGCCTGGAGTGTACGCAGCCAAGAGACCCAGTACTTC. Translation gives CAWSVRSQETQYF.